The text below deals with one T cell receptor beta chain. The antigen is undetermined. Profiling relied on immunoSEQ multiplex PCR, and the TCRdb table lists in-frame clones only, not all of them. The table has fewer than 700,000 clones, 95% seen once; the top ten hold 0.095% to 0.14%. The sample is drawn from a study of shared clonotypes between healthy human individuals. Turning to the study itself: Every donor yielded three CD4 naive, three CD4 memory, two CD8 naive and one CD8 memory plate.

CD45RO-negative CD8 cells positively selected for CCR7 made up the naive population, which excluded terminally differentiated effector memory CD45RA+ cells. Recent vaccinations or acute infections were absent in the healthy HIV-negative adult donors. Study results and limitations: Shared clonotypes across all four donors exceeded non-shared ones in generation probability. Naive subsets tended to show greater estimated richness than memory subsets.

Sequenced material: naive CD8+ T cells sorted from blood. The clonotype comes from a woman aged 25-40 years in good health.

The CDR3, as DNA: TGTGCCAGCAGCTTAAACTGGGGTGCTCCCCAGTACTTC. Amino acids: CASSLNWGAPQYF. The chain uses TRBV7-6 and TRBJ2-5; D is unclear. Germline loops: CDR1 SGHVS, CDR2 FNYEAQ. V shed 2 bases and J shed 9 bases, with 13 bases lying between them. The CDR3 contains 13 residues.